These T cell receptor beta chains were read from a single sample in a study of resident and recirculating memory T cells in vitiligo. Here immunoSEQ multiplex PCR was the method, and the copy in TCRdb shows in-frame clones only, minus some. The sample has more than 65,000 clones; approximately 90% are singletons. Sequencing used blood. Receptors originate from a male donor with vitiligo. The CDR3 runs from the conserved cysteine through the conserved F or W. The order of the fields is V gene, J gene, clone size, D gene, CDR3 DNA, CDR3 protein. A D gene is named only where the DNA matches it firmly. Size is stated for part of the rows, as once, few or many counts, or as a class when the clone is expanded.

TRBV5-1	TRBJ2-2	NA	TRBD1	TGCGCCAGCAGCTTTGGACAGGGGAGGTTGAACACCGGGGAGCTGTTTTTT	CASSFGQGRLNTGELFF
TRBV28	TRBJ2-7	NA	TRBD2	TGTGCCAGCAGTCCCAGCCTCGGGACTAGCGGGGGGGCCTACGAGCAGTACTTC	CASSPSLGTSGGAYEQYF
TRBV29-1	TRBJ1-2	NA	TRBD1	TGCAGCGTTGAAGTTGGGACAGGAAACTATGGCTACACCTTC	CSVEVGTGNYGYTF
TRBV6-1	TRBJ1-5	once	NA	TGTGCCAGCGGGGCGGGGCATAGCAATCAGCCCCAGCATTTT	CASGAGHSNQPQHF
TRBV18	TRBJ1-1	once	TRBD1	TGTGCCAGCTCACCCGACAGGGGGCGGACTGAAGCTTTCTTT	CASSPDRGRTEAFF
TRBV19	TRBJ1-1	NA	NA	TGTGCCAGTAGTCTCAGGGGCCTCGAAGCTTTCTTT	CASSLRGLEAFF
TRBV7-2	TRBJ2-5	NA	TRBD2	TGTGCCAGCAGCTTGTCGGGACTAGCGGGCGGACAGGCAGACTTC	CASSLSGLAGGQADF
TRBV13	TRBJ1-2	NA	TRBD1	TGTGCCAGCAGCGTTCGGCAGGGGGCTAACTATGGCTACACCTTC	CASSVRQGANYGYTF
TRBV7-2	TRBJ2-5	NA	TRBD1	TGTGCCAGCAGCCTTAACAGGGGAGAGACCCAGTACTTC	CASSLNRGETQYF
TRBV7-9	TRBJ1-1	few	NA	TGTGCCAGCAGCGATACAGGGTCGGACACTGAAGCTTTCTTT	CASSDTGSDTEAFF
TRBV6-5	TRBJ1-2	NA	NA	TGTGCCAGCAGTTACGATCCGGTCTATGGCTACACCTTC	CASSYDPVYGYTF
TRBV9	TRBJ2-3	NA	TRBD2	TGTGCCAGCAGCACCCGACTAGCGGGGGACAACAGGAACACAGATACGCAGTATTTT	CASSTRLAGDNRNTDTQYF
TRBV5-1	TRBJ2-4	NA	TRBD2	TGCGCCAGCAGCTTGGGGGGAGGGGACATTCAGTACTTC	CASSLGGGDIQYF
TRBV7-2	TRBJ1-1	NA	TRBD1	TGTGCCAGCAGCCCACTGGGGGACAGTAACGCTGAAGCTTTCTTT	CASSPLGDSNAEAFF
TRBV6-4	TRBJ1-1	NA	NA	TGTGCCAGCAGTGACTCTGCAGAGAACACTGAAGCTTTCTTT	CASSDSAENTEAFF
TRBV7-9	TRBJ2-1	NA	NA	TGTGCCAGCAGCCCCGACGGGCTAGCCCTCCCTTTATCCTACAATGAGCAGTTCTTC	CASSPDGLALPLSYNEQFF
TRBV7-2	TRBJ1-5	NA	NA	TGTGCCAGCAGCTTAGCCTCAGATCAGCCCCAGCATTTT	CASSLASDQPQHF
TRBV15	TRBJ2-3	NA	NA	TGTGCCACCAGCAGAGATAGGAGTGCCGATACGCAGTATTTT	CATSRDRSADTQYF
TRBV9	TRBJ2-7	NA	NA	TGTGCCAGCAGTGGGGACTCCGCCTACGAGCAGTACTTC	CASSGDSAYEQYF
TRBV6-1	TRBJ1-2	NA	NA	TGTGCCAGCAGGCAGGAGCGGGATGACTATGGCTACACCTTC	CASRQERDDYGYTF
TRBV7-2	TRBJ2-1	NA	TRBD2	TGTGCCAGCAGCTTATTCTGGTCTAGCGGGGGGGCACTAGAGCAGTTCTTC	CASSLFWSSGGALEQFF
TRBV11-2	TRBJ2-1	NA	NA	TGTGCCAGCAGCTTAGGGCTGGTCTACAATGAGCAGTTCTTC	CASSLGLVYNEQFF
TRBV6-1	TRBJ1-1	NA	TRBD1	TGTGCCAGCAGTGACGGACCGGGACAGGGCCCTGAAGCTTTCTTT	CASSDGPGQGPEAFF
TRBV18	TRBJ2-7	NA	TRBD1	TGTGCCAGCTCGCCCCCCGACAGGGGTCTCAACGAGCAGTACTTC	CASSPPDRGLNEQYF
TRBV4-1	TRBJ2-7	NA	NA	TGCGCCAGCAGCCTCGAGGCCGGATTTAAAGCCTACGAGCAGTACTTC	CASSLEAGFKAYEQYF
TRBV12-5	TRBJ2-1	NA	NA	TGTGCTAGTGGTTTGGTAGCCCAGACACCCAATGAGCAGTTCTTC	CASGLVAQTPNEQFF
TRBV6-6	TRBJ1-5	NA	TRBD1	TGTGCCAGCAACACAGGGGGGGGGCAGCCCCAGCATTTT	CASNTGGGQPQHF
TRBV7-2	TRBJ1-4	NA	TRBD1	TGTGCCAGCAGCTTCCAGGGGGCTGGGGATGAAAAACTGTTTTTT	CASSFQGAGDEKLFF
TRBV2	TRBJ1-4	NA	NA	TGTGCCAGCAAGGAGGAAACAGTCCTTAAAATTGAAAAACTGTTTTTT	CASKEETVLKIEKLFF
TRBV18	TRBJ2-4	NA	TRBD2	TGTGCCAGCTCAGGGACTAGCGGGATCCAAAACATTCAGTACTTC	CASSGTSGIQNIQYF
TRBV11-2	TRBJ1-2	NA	NA	TGTGCCAGCAGCCCGGGGGGTACGCGGGGCTACACCTTC	CASSPGGTRGYTF
TRBV14	TRBJ2-5	NA	NA	TGTGCCAGCAGCCAAGTACTCATGGAGACCCAGTACTTC	CASSQVLMETQYF
TRBV7-9	TRBJ1-2	NA	TRBD1	TGTGCCAGCACGCCCGGGACAGGCTTTTATGGCTACACCTTC	CASTPGTGFYGYTF
TRBV7-6	TRBJ2-3	NA	TRBD1	TGTGCCAGCAGCCTACGACAGGGCCCAGATACGCAGTATTTT	CASSLRQGPDTQYF
TRBV28	TRBJ1-2	NA	NA	TGTGCCAGCACATCCATAGGGGCCCCCCCCTATGGCTACACCTTC	CASTSIGAPPYGYTF
TRBV7-3	TRBJ2-3	NA	TRBD1	TGTGCCAGCAGCGTACAGGGGGCTAGCACAGATACGCAGTATTTT	CASSVQGASTDTQYF
TRBV19	TRBJ1-1	few	TRBD1	TGTGCCAGTAGTAGGACAGGGAAGAACACTGAAGCTTTCTTT	CASSRTGKNTEAFF